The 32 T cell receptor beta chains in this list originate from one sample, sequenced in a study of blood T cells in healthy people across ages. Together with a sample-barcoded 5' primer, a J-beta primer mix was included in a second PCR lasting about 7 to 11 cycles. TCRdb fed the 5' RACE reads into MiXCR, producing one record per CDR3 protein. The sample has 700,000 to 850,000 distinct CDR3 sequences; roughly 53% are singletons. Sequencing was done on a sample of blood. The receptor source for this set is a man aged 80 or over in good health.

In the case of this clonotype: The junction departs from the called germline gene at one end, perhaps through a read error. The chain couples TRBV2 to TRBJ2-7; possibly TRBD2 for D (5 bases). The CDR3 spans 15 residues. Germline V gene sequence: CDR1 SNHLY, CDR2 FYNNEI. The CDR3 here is CASREEGRFPYEQYF. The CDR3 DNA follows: TGTGCCAGCAGAGAAGAGGGCAGGTTCCCCTACGAGCAGTACTTC.

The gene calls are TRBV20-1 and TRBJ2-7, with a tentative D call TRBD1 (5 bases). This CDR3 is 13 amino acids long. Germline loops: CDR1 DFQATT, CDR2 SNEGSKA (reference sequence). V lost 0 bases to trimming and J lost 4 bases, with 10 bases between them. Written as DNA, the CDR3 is TGCAGTGCTAGAGACCTCAGGGTTTACGAGCAGTACTTC. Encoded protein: CSARDLRVYEQYF.

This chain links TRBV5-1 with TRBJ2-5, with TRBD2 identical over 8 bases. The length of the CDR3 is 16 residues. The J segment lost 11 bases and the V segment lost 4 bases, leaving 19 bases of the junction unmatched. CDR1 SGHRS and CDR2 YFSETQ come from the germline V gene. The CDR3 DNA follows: TGCGCCAGCAGCCTACCAACCGGGACTAGTATCGATGGGCAGTACTTC. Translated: CASSLPTGTSIDGQYF.

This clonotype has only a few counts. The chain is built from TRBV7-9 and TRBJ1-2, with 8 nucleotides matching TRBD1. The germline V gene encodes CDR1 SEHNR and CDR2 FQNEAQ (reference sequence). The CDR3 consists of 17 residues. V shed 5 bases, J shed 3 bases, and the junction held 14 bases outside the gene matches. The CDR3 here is CASSLMGQALKDYGYTF. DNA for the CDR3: TGTGCCAGCAGCCTCATGGGACAGGCCTTAAAAGACTATGGCTACACCTTC.

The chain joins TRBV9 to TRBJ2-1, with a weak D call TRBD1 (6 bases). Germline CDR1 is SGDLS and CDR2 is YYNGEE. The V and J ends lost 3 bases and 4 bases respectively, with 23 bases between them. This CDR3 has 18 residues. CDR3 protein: CASSANLLGTQYYNEQFF. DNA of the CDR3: TGTGCCAGCAGCGCCAACCTCCTCGGGACACAGTATTACAATGAGCAGTTCTTC.

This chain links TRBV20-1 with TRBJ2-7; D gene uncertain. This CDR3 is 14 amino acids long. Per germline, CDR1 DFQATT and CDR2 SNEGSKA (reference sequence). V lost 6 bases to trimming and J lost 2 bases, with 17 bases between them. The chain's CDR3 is CSASPVQVAYEQYF. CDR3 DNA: TGCAGTGCAAGCCCGGTTCAGGTTGCCTACGAGCAGTACTTC.

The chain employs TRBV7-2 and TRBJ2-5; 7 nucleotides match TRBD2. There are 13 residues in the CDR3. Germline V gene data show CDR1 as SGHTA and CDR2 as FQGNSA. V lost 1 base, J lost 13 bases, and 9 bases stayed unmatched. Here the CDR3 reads CASSLGLAGELYF. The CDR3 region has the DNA TGTGCCAGCAGCTTAGGGTTGGCGGGAGAGCTGTACTTC.

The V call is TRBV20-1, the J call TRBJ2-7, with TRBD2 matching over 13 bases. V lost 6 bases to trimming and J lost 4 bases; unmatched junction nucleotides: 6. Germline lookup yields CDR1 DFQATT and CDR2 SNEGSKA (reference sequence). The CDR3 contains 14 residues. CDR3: CSAKGLAGMYEQYF. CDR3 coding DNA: TGCAGTGCCAAGGGACTAGCGGGAATGTACGAGCAGTACTTC.

CDR3 amino acids: CASGELGGTEAFF. The CDR3 DNA reads TGCGCCAGCGGTGAATTGGGGGGCACTGAAGCTTTCTTT. The J gene is TRBJ1-1, the V gene TRBV5-1, with a tentative D call TRBD1 (5 bases). CDR3 size: 13 residues. In germline, CDR1 is SGHRS, CDR2 YFSETQ. Trimming stripped 7 bases from V and 4 bases from J, with 14 bases between.

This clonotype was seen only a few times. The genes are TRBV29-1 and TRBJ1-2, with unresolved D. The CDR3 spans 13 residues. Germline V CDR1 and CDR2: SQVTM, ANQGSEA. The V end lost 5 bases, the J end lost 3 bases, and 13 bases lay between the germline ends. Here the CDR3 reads CSVSVSRDYGYTF. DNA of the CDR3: TGCAGCGTTAGCGTCTCGAGGGACTATGGCTACACCTTC.

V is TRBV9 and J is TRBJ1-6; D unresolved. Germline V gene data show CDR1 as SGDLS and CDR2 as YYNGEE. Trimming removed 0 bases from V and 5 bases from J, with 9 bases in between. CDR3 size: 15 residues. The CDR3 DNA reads TGTGCCAGCAGCGTAGTGGCAGAGAATAATTCACCCCTCCACTTT. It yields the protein CASSVVAENNSPLHF.

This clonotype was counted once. The CDR3 coding sequence is TGTGCCAGCAGTTACAGCGGGGTCCACGAGCAGTACTTC. Translation: CASSYSGVHEQYF. V and J are TRBV6-5 and TRBJ2-7; 7 bases line up with TRBD2. This CDR3 contains 13 residues. Trimming at V came to 2 bases and at J to 5 bases, leaving 3 bases not matched to a gene. The V gene's germline CDR1 is MNHEY and CDR2 SVGAGI.

In DNA, the CDR3 is TGCAGCGTGGTCCTAGGGACTAGCGGCCAAGAGACCCAGTACTTC. It codes for CSVVLGTSGQETQYF. The chain joins TRBV29-1 to TRBJ2-5, with TRBD2 matching over 11 bases. V was pared by 6 bases and J by 1 base, with 7 bases of the junction left unmatched. CDR3 length equals 15 residues. Germline V gene data show CDR1 as SQVTM and CDR2 as ANQGSEA.

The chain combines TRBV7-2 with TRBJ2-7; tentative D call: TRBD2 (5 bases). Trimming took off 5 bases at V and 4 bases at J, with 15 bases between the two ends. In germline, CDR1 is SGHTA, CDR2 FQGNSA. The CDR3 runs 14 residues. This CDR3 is CASSPDLGAYEQYF. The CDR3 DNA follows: TGTGCCAGCAGCCCTGACTTGGGAGCATACGAGCAGTACTTC.

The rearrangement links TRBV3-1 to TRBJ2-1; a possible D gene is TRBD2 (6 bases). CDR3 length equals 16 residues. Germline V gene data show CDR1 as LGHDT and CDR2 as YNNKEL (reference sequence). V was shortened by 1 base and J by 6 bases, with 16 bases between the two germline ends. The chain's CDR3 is CASSQVPGSAGNEQFF. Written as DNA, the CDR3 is TGTGCCAGCAGCCAAGTTCCGGGGTCAGCGGGCAATGAGCAGTTCTTC.

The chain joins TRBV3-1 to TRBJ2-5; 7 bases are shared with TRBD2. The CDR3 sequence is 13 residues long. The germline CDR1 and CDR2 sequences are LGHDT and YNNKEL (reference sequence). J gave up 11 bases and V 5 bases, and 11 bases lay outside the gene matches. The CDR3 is CASSKGLPNEQYF. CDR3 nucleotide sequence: TGTGCCAGCAGCAAGGGACTACCAAATGAGCAGTACTTC.

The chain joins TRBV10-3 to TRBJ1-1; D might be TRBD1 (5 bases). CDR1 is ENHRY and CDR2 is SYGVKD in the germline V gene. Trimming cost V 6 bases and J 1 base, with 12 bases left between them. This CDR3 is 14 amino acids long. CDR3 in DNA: TGTGCCATCAGGGTCGAAGGACAGAACACTGAAGCTTTCTTT. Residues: CAIRVEGQNTEAFF.

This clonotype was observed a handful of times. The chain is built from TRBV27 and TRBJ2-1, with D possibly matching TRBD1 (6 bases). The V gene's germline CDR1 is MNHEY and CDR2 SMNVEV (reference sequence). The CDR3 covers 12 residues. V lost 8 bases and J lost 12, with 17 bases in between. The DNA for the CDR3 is TGTGCCAGCGGGACAAGTCCTACGTGGCAGTTCTTC. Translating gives CASGTSPTWQFF.

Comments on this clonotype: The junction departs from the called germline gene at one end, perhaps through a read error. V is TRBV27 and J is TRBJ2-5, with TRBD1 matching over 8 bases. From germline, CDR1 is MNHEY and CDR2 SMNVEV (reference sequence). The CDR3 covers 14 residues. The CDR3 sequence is CASSLDRGQETRYF. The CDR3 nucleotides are TGTGCCAGCAGTCTCGACAGGGGCCAAGAGACCCGGTACTTC.

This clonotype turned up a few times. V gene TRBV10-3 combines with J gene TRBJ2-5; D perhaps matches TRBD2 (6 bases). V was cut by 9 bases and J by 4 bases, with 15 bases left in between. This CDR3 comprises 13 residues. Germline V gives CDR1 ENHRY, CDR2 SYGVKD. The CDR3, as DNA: TGTGCCATTCAAGGGAACGGGGGAGAGACCCAGTACTTC. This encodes CAIQGNGGETQYF.

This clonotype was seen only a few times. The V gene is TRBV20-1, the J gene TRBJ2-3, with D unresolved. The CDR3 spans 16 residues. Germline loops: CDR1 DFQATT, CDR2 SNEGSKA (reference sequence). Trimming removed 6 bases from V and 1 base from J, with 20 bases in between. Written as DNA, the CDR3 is TGCAGTGCAGCCAGCCGAAAGGGTCGGGGCACAGATACGCAGTATTTT. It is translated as CSAASRKGRGTDTQYF.

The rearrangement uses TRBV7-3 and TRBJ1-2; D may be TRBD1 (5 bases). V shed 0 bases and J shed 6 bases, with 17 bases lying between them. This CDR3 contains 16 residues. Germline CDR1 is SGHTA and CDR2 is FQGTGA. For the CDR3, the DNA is TGTGCCAGCAGCTTAACGTTCGCAGGGCTTGAGGATGGCTACACCTTC. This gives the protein CASSLTFAGLEDGYTF.

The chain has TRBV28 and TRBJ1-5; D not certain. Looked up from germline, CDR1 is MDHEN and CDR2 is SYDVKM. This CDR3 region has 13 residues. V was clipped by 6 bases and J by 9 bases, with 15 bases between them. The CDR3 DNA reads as TGTGCCAGCAGCCTCAAGGCCGGTACGCCCCAGCATTTT. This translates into CASSLKAGTPQHF.

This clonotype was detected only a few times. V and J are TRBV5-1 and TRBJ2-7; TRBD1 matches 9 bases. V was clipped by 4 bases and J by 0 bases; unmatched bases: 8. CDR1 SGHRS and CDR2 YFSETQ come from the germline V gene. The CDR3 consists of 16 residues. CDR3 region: CASSARQGESSYEQYF. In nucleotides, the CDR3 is TGCGCCAGCAGCGCTAGACAGGGGGAGAGCTCCTACGAGCAGTACTTC.

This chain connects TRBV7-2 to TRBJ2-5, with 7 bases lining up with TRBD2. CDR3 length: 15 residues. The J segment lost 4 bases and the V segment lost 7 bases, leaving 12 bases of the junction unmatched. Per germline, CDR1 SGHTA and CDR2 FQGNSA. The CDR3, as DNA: TGTGCCAGCACCCGGAAGGAGGGGAGGGGAGAGACCCAGTACTTC. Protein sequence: CASTRKEGRGETQYF.

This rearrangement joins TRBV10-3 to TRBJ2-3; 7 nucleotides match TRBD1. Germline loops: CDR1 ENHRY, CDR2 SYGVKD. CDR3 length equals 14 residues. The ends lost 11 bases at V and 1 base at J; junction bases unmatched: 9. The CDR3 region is CASQPTGRTDTQYF. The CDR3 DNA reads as TGTGCCTCCCAGCCGACAGGGCGCACAGATACGCAGTATTTT.

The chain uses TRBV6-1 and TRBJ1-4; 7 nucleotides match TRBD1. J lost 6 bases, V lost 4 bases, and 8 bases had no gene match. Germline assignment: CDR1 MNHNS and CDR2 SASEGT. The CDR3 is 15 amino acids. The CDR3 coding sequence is TGTGCCAGCAGTGCCTCTACGGGACAGTATGAAAAACTGTTTTTT. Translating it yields CASSASTGQYEKLFF.

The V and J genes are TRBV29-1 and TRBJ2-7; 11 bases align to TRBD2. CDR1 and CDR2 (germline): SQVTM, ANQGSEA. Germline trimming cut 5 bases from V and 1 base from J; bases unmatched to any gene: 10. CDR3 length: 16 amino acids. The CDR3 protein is CSVLRRGTSGSYEQYF. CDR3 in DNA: TGCAGCGTTCTACGGAGGGGGACTAGCGGTTCCTACGAGCAGTACTTC.

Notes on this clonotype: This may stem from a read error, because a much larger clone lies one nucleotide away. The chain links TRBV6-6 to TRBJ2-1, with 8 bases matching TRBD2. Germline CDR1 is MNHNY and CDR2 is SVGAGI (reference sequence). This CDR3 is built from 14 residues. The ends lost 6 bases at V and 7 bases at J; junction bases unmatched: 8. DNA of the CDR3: TGTGCCAGCAGCCGAGAGGGACTAGAAAATGAGCAGTTCTTC. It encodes CASSREGLENEQFF.

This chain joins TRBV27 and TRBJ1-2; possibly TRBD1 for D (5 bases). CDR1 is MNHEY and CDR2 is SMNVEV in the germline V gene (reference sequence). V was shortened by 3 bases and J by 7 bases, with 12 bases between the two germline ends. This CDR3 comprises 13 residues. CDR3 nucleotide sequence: TGTGCCAGCAGTTTCTGGGGGAGGGGTGGCTACACCTTC. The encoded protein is CASSFWGRGGYTF.

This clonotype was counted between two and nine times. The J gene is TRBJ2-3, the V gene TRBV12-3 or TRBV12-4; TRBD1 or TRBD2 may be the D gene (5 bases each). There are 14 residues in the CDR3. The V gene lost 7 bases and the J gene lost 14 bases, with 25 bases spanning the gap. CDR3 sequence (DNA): TGTGCCAGCACCCCCCAAGGACGGGGACGATACGCGTATTTT. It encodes CASTPQGRGRYAYF.

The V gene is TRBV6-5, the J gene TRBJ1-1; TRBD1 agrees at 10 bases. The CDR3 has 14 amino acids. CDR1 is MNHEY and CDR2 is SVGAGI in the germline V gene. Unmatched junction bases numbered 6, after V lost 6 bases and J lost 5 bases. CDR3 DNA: TGTGCCAGCAGGGGGGACAGGGGACGGACTGAAGCTTTCTTT. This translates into CASRGDRGRTEAFF.